The clone carrying this TCR beta chain was observed once. These data come from a study of blood T cell repertoires in COVID-19. Study context: T cells, B-cell-depleted T cells, or PBMCs provided the cDNA or gDNA that served as material.

Germline V lookup: CDR1 SGHAT, CDR2 FQNNGV. This CDR3 is built from 16 residues. Trimming took off 4 bases at V and 7 bases at J, with 23 bases between the two ends. How the authors handled the data: Estimates of nucleated cell counts were drawn from the amplification of reference gene primers. The data were produced by immunoSEQ multiplex PCR, yet TCRdb's version contains in-frame clones alone and is incomplete. V and J calls and clone size are those listed in that table; D and trimming were worked out from the DNA. This sample has some 300,000 clones, with about 87% found just once. The receptor was derived from a man between 65 and 85 years old with acute or convalescent COVID-19. The sequencing sample was made of peripheral blood. This chain joins TRBV11-2 and TRBJ2-7, with D possibly TRBD1 on 6 matching bases. The CDR3: CASSSPTGPRLGEQYF. The DNA of the CDR3 is TGTGCCAGCAGCTCACCCACAGGGCCCCGGTTGGGGGAGCAGTACTTC.